This is a list of T cell receptor beta chains from one sample in a study of multiple sclerosis patients with progressive multifocal leukoencephalopathy. Sequenced by immunoSEQ multiplex PCR; TCRdb stores in-frame clones only, minus some. The table shows about 31,000 clones, with more than 80% occurring only once. This specimen consisted of PBMCs, obtained from a patient treated with natalizumab. The receptor set was obtained from a woman aged 25 to 45 with progressive multifocal leukoencephalopathy. The CDR3 runs from the conserved cysteine through the conserved F or W. D genes are given only for firm matches. Some rows have no size entry. The others give once, few or many, or a class for an expanded clone.

>TRBJ2-1|TRBV9|-|TRBD2
CASSVGTSGYDNEQFF
TGTGCCAGCAGCGTCGGAACTAGCGGATACGACAATGAGCAGTTCTTC
>TRBJ1-1|TRBV10-3|few|-
CAISAGYTEAFF
TGTGCCATCAGTGCTGGATACACTGAAGCTTTCTTT
>TRBJ1-1|TRBV2|-|-
CASSGGGRDTEAFF
TGTGCCAGCAGTGGGGGGGGGAGGGACACTGAAGCTTTCTTT
>TRBJ1-2|TRBV7-2|-|TRBD1
CASSFKPGQGLDGYTF
TGTGCCAGCAGTTTTAAGCCGGGACAGGGGCTGGATGGCTACACCTTC
>TRBJ1-2|TRBV10-3|-|-
CAISVTDSYYGYTF
TGTGCCATCAGTGTTACGGACTCGTACTATGGCTACACCTTC
>TRBJ1-2|TRBV6-5|-|TRBD1
CASSRRQGYYGYTF
TGTGCCAGCAGCCGTCGACAGGGCTACTATGGCTACACCTTC
>TRBJ2-3|TRBV28|-|-
CASTGVTDTQYF
TGTGCCAGCACGGGGGTCACAGATACGCAGTATTTT
>TRBJ2-7|TRBV4-1|-|TRBD1
CASSQGQGDYEQYF
TGCGCCAGCAGCCAGGGACAGGGAGACTACGAGCAGTACTTC
>TRBJ2-3|TRBV4-1|-|-
CARDPRGAEDTQYF
TGCGCAAGAGACCCGAGGGGGGCTGAAGATACGCAGTATTTT
>TRBJ1-1|TRBV18|once|-
CASSPLGQMNTEAFF
TGTGCCAGCTCACCACTTGGCCAAATGAACACTGAAGCTTTCTTT
>TRBJ2-2|TRBV9|-|TRBD1
CASSGSTGVTGELFF
TGTGCCAGCAGCGGCTCAACAGGGGTGACCGGGGAGCTGTTTTTT